Below, one TCR beta chain is given with its context. Method: immunoSEQ multiplex PCR; TCRdb's copy keeps in-frame clones and lacks some. The repertoire includes 73,000 or so clones, roughly 88% of them detected once, and about 20% sits in the top ten. These data are taken from a study of T cell responses to AZD1222 COVID-19 vaccine. The V gene end was trimmed by 0 bases and the J gene end by 4 bases; junction bases not matched to a gene: 0. The CDR3 consists of 14 residues. Per the germline V gene, CDR1 is MRHNA and CDR2 is SNTAGT. The chain joins TRBV6-4 to TRBJ2-3, with TRBD2 identical over 8 bases. The source material was peripheral blood, sampled on day 0 of AZD1222 vaccination. The TCR sequence derives from an adult in good health. CDR3 nucleotide sequence: TGTGCCAGCAGTGACTCTAGCGGGGCAGATACGCAGTATTTT. Translating gives CASSDSSGADTQYF.